Sequencing of this TCR beta chain was carried out in a study of blood T cell repertoires in COVID-19. On the study more broadly: Sites across the United States, Italy and Spain contributed samples from acute and convalescent COVID-19. Sources were T cells, B-cell-depleted T cells, or PBMCs; the material itself was cDNA or gDNA.

In the original workflow: It was from reference gene primer amplification that nucleated cell counts were estimated. Measured with immunoSEQ multiplex PCR; TCRdb has only the in-frame clones, and not every one. The V and J calls and clone size are taken from that table; D and trimming were inferred from the DNA. The sample holds some 160,000 clones; around four fifths are singletons and the top ten take around 20%. The CDR3 consists of 17 residues. Trimming removed 0 bases from V and 2 bases from J; junction bases left unmatched: 4. The germline V gene encodes CDR1 SGHTA and CDR2 FQGNSA. The V gene is TRBV7-2, the J gene TRBJ1-2, with 12 bases fitting TRBD1. Material for sequencing was peripheral blood. This TCR derives from a woman between 70 and 85 years old who had recovered from COVID-19. The chain's CDR3 is CASSLAGQGASNYGYTF. CDR3 DNA sequence: TGTGCCAGCAGCTTAGCGGGACAGGGGGCCTCCAACTATGGCTACACCTTC.